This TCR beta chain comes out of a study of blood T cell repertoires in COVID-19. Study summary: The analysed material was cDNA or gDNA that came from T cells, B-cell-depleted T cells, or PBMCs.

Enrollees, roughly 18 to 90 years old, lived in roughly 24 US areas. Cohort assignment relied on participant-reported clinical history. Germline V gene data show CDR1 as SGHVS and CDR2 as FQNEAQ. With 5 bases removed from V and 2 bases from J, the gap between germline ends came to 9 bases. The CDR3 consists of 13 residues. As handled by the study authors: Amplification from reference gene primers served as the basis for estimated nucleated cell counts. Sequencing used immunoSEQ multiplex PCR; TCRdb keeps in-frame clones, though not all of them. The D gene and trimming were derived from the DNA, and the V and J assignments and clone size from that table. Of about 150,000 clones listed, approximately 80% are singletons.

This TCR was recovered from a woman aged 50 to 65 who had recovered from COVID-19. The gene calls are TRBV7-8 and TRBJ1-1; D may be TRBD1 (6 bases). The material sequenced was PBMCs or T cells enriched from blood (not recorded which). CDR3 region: CASSPRGNTEAFF. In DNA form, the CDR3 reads TGTGCCAGCAGCCCCAGGGGAAACACTGAAGCTTTCTTT.